The T cell receptor beta chain described here comes from a study of T cells after yellow fever vaccination. TCRdb re-called the 5' RACE reads with MiXCR, one entry per CDR3 protein. This sample has 340,000 or so distinct CDR3 sequences; under 15% occur once, and the top ten carry 2.5% to 4%. Study findings and constraints: Most clones from primary vaccination were detected again post-booster (just over 95% CD4, 88% CD8). A minor fraction of clonotypes spanned both CD4 and CD8 compartments.

For this clonotype: The antigen is undetermined.

The CDR3 consists of 14 residues. CDR1 and CDR2 from the germline V gene are SEHNR and FQNEAQ (reference sequence). The trim removed 2 bases at V and 4 bases at J, leaving 4 bases unmatched. This chain joins TRBV7-9 and TRBJ2-5; 7 nucleotides match TRBD1. The sequence derives from a man in his late teens or twenties who received the YFV17D yellow fever vaccine. Sequenced here: CD4+ T cells sorted from PBMCs, sampled 15 days after the yellow fever booster vaccination. For the CDR3, the DNA is TGTGCCAGCAGCTTAACCCGGACAGGAGAGACCCAGTACTTC. Its translation: CASSLTRTGETQYF.